One and the same sample provided the 16 T cell receptor beta chains below, sequenced in a study of identical twins. TCRdb redid the calling of the 5' RACE reads with MiXCR, one entry per CDR3 protein. The table lists a few hundred thousand distinct CDR3 sequences, around a tenth of them singletons. The sample also formed part of further work on yellow fever vaccine responses in identical twins.

The sequenced material came from PBMCs. These receptors were collected from a woman under 30 in good health.

Only a few counts were recorded for this clonotype. The rearrangement joins TRBV11-2 to TRBJ2-5; D is unclear. The CDR3 length is 15 residues. V was cut by 5 bases and J by 2 bases, with 15 bases left in between. CDR1 and CDR2 from the germline V gene are SGHAT and FQNNGV. CDR3 in amino acids: CASSPRSGLQETQYF. The CDR3 DNA reads as TGTGCCAGCAGCCCGCGATCAGGTTTACAAGAGACCCAGTACTTC.

This CDR3 reads CASSQEGDTGELFF. Here the CDR3 DNA reads TGTGCCAGCAGCCAAGAGGGTGACACCGGGGAGCTGTTTTTT. The rearrangement joins TRBV4-2 to TRBJ2-2; D gene uncertain. Trimming removed 0 bases at V and 3 bases at J, with 5 bases between. The germline V gene encodes CDR1 LGHNA and CDR2 YNFKEQ. This CDR3 is built from 14 residues.

In its sample, this clonotype was seen a few times. The V gene is TRBV3-1, the J gene TRBJ2-7; D may be TRBD1 or TRBD2 (6 bases each). The germline V gene has CDR1 LGHDT and CDR2 YNNKEL (reference sequence). The germline V and J ends were trimmed by 6 bases and 6 bases, with 15 bases remaining between them. The CDR3 is 13 residues long. The DNA for the CDR3 is TGTGCCAGCAGGGAAGGGGGAGGCGGCGAGCAGTACTTC. Its translation: CASREGGGGEQYF.

The V gene is TRBV5-4, the J gene TRBJ2-2; D gene uncertain. The germline V and J ends were trimmed by 2 bases and 7 bases, with 9 bases remaining between them. The CDR3 length is 13 residues. Germline V gene lookup returns CDR1 SGHNT and CDR2 YYREEE (reference sequence). CDR3 residues: CASSLRVDGELFF. Here the CDR3 DNA reads TGTGCCAGCAGCTTAAGGGTTGACGGGGAGCTGTTTTTT.

This clonotype was observed a few times. The V gene is TRBV28, the J gene TRBJ1-2; TRBD1 matches at 8 bases. V lost 6 bases and J lost 4; bases outside the gene matches: 4. The CDR3 covers 13 residues. The germline gives CDR1 MDHEN, CDR2 SYDVKM. The DNA of the CDR3 is TGTGCCAGCAGAAGGACAGGGTCCTATGGCTACACCTTC. Translated: CASRRTGSYGYTF.

This clonotype occurred a few times. This rearrangement joins TRBV6-1 to TRBJ2-3, with D perhaps TRBD1 (6 bases). CDR1 is MNHNS and CDR2 is SASEGT in the germline V gene. This CDR3 contains 15 residues. Trimming removed 6 bases from V and 3 bases from J, with 16 bases in between. CDR3 amino acids: CASRSDRLGTDTQYF. CDR3 nucleotide sequence: TGTGCCAGCAGATCTGACAGGTTGGGGACAGATACGCAGTATTTT.

The V gene is TRBV7-2, the J gene TRBJ2-5; the match to TRBD1 covers 8 bases. V shed 3 bases, J shed 5 bases, and the junction held 8 bases outside the gene matches. CDR3 length: 15 residues. Germline V CDR1 and CDR2: SGHTA, FQGNSA. DNA of the CDR3: TGTGCCAGCAGCTTGACAGGGGCAGGCGGGGAGACCCAGTACTTC. Amino acid sequence: CASSLTGAGGETQYF.

Only a few counts were recorded for this clonotype. This rearrangement joins TRBV20-1 to TRBJ1-1; D gene uncertain. This CDR3 is built from 11 residues. Germline V gives CDR1 DFQATT, CDR2 SNEGSKA (reference sequence). V was trimmed by 3 bases and J by 6 bases, leaving 8 bases between them. The CDR3 DNA reads TGCAGTGCTAGGTGGGGTGCTGAAGCTTTCTTT. Translated: CSARWGAEAFF.

This clonotype was observed a handful of times. The V call is TRBV4-2, the J call TRBJ2-3, with TRBD2 identical over 9 bases. CDR3 size: 15 residues. The V segment lost 4 bases and the J segment 5 bases; nucleotides outside the gene matches: 7. Germline lookup yields CDR1 LGHNA and CDR2 YNFKEQ. The CDR3 DNA follows: TGTGCCAGCAGCCCGAGGGGCGGGGGGGGAGATACGCAGTATTTT. This gives the protein CASSPRGGGGDTQYF.

In this sample, this clonotype turned up many times. The V call is TRBV6-2 or TRBV6-3, the J call TRBJ2-3; tentatively, D is TRBD1 (5 bases). Looked up from germline, CDR1 is MNHEY and CDR2 is SVGEGT. The CDR3 consists of 15 residues. V lost 2 bases and J 0 bases, leaving 9 bases between the germline ends. The CDR3 sequence is CASSYTDKSTDTQYF. In nucleotides, the CDR3 is TGTGCCAGCAGTTACACGGACAAGAGCACAGATACGCAGTATTTT.

This clonotype was seen at least ten times. The chain has TRBV12-3 or TRBV12-4 and TRBJ2-2; no reliable D call. Trimming pared 3 bases from V and 7 bases from J, leaving 9 bases between. The CDR3 is 13 residues long. The CDR3 spells CASSLYLFGELFF. The CDR3 DNA sequence: TGTGCCAGCAGTTTGTACCTTTTCGGGGAGCTGTTTTTT.

This clonotype appeared many times. This chain connects TRBV15 to TRBJ2-3, with TRBD1 as a possible D gene (6 bases). V lost 1 base, J lost 0 bases, and 11 bases lay in between. CDR1 is LNHNV, CDR2 YYDKDF, per germline (reference sequence). The CDR3 runs 16 residues. CDR3 sequence: CATSRGGTWSTDTQYF. As DNA, the CDR3 is TGTGCCACCAGCAGAGGAGGGACATGGAGCACAGATACGCAGTATTTT.

The rearrangement uses TRBV7-2 and TRBJ2-5; TRBD2 matches at 12 bases. This CDR3 comprises 16 residues. The ends lost 1 base at V and 4 bases at J; junction bases unmatched: 4. Germline V gene lookup returns CDR1 SGHTA and CDR2 FQGNSA. This chain's CDR3 is CASSLVPSGRGETQYF. The CDR3, as DNA: TGTGCCAGCAGCTTAGTTCCTAGCGGGAGGGGAGAGACCCAGTACTTC. The full variable domain, in which reference TRBV7-2 and TRBJ2-5 provide the parts outside the CDR3, is GAGVSQSPSNKVTEKGKDVELRCDPISGHTALYWYRQSLGQGLEFLIYFQGNSAPDKSGLPSDRFSAERTGGSVSTLTIQRTQQEDSAVYLCASSLVPSGRGETQYFGPGTRLLVL.

This clonotype came up many times. The gene calls are TRBV12-3 or TRBV12-4 and TRBJ2-7, with 10 bases fitting TRBD2. J lost 2 bases, V lost 7 bases, and 5 bases had no gene match. The CDR3 sequence is 14 residues long. The CDR3 loop is CASTFSGRAYEQYF. The DNA for the CDR3 is TGTGCCAGCACCTTCAGCGGGAGGGCCTACGAGCAGTACTTC.

The chain is built from TRBV21-1 and TRBJ2-4; TRBD1, the D gene given by the table, was not confirmed from the DNA. TRBV21-1 is a pseudogene. The CDR3 consists of 17 residues. CDR3 DNA sequence: TGTGCCAGCAGCAAAGATGGGGGGGGCCTAGCCAAAAACATTCAGTACTTC. Protein sequence: CASSKDGGGLAKNIQYF.

V is TRBV3-1 and J is TRBJ2-7; 8 bases line up with TRBD1. The V and J ends lost 4 bases and 8 bases, in that order; junction bases with no gene match: 13. This CDR3 has 15 amino acids. Germline V gene sequence: CDR1 LGHDT, CDR2 YNNKEL (reference sequence). Here the CDR3 DNA reads TGTGCCAGCAGCCCCGCAGGGGGCGCAGACCGGAAGCAGTACTTC. Translated: CASSPAGGADRKQYF.